The clone carrying this T cell receptor (beta chain) was recorded at least ten times. Its cognate antigen is unknown. The data are from a study of Graves' ophthalmopathy and Graves' hyperthyroidism. General study points: Forecasting of ophthalmopathy progression by the model achieved almost 71% sensitivity and less than 80% specificity.

Hyperthyroidism qualified as stable when ophthalmopathy did not develop within 18 months of follow-up. No donor had other autoimmune disease, uncontrolled infection, pregnancy or lactation. Amplified material comprised TCR beta CDR3 regions derived from RNA transcripts. A first-round RT-PCR used HTBI primers, followed by a second-round multiplex PCR. From the multiplex PCR reads, TCRdb called clonotypes with MiXCR, one entry per CDR3 protein. This table has about 620,000 distinct CDR3 sequences, approximately 22% appearing once. V was trimmed by 0 bases and J by 6 bases, leaving 9 bases between them. The CDR3 length is 13 residues. Germline-derived CDR1 and CDR2 are MNHNS and SASEGT.

This receptor was identified in a woman aged 18 to 35 with stable Graves' hyperthyroidism. Some clones in this sample may be carry-over from other donors' samples. Input material: peripheral blood. The chain couples TRBV6-1 to TRBJ2-7, with no clear D. Here the CDR3 reads CASSEAFVVEQYF. CDR3 DNA sequence: TGTGCCAGCAGTGAAGCTTTCGTGGTCGAGCAGTACTTC.